The 30 T cell receptor beta chains reported below all come from one sample, sequenced in a study of vaccination and CD4 T cells after COVID-19. Noted treatment: roughly ten-day PBMC culture with coronavirus spike peptide pools or control peptides (ViraFEST assay). Once obtained from cultured CD4+ T cells, the DNA was sequenced using the Oncomine TCR Beta short-read assay. TCRdb re-called the PCR reads through MiXCR, storing one row per CDR3 protein. The repertoire holds some 16,000 distinct CDR3 sequences, with roughly 47% as singletons. These receptors are not linked to any known antigen. The sample taken for sequencing was CD4+ T cells from blood, cultured in vitro. These TCRs come from a human donor who had recovered from COVID-19.

In its sample, this clonotype was seen a few times. The chain uses TRBV6-4 and TRBJ2-1; D is possibly TRBD1 (5 bases). CDR3 length: 13 residues. Germline V gene data show CDR1 as MRHNA and CDR2 as SNTAGT. The germline V and J ends were trimmed by 0 bases and 5 bases, with 5 bases remaining between them. CDR3 amino acids: CASSDSDNNEQFF. The CDR3 DNA reads as TGTGCCAGCAGTGACTCGGACAACAATGAGCAGTTCTTC.

This clonotype appeared a few times. The chain carries TRBV20-1 and TRBJ1-4, with D possibly being TRBD1 (6 bases). V was pared by 5 bases and J by 8 bases, with 27 bases between. The CDR3 extends over 17 amino acids. Germline CDR1 DFQATT, CDR2 SNEGSKA (reference sequence). CDR3 loop: CSASTNQQGREKEKLFF. The CDR3 coding sequence is TGCAGTGCTTCAACGAACCAACAGGGCCGGGAAAAGGAAAAACTGTTTTTT.

The rearrangement joins TRBV5-1 to TRBJ2-5; D possibly corresponds to TRBD2 (5 bases). CDR3 length equals 16 residues. Germline values: CDR1 SGHRS, CDR2 YFSETQ. V was trimmed by 0 bases and J by 0 bases, leaving 12 bases between them. CDR3 in amino acids: CASSLAGGWYQETQYF. The CDR3 DNA sequence: TGCGCCAGCAGCTTGGCGGGCGGGTGGTACCAAGAGACCCAGTACTTC.

The rearrangement joins TRBV18 to TRBJ1-2; 7 nucleotides align to TRBD1. Trimming at V came to 4 bases and at J to 0 bases, leaving 5 bases not matched to a gene. CDR3 length: 15 amino acids. The V gene's germline CDR1 is KGHSH and CDR2 LQKENI. The CDR3 loop reads CASSLEGQTNYGYTF. CDR3 nucleotides: TGTGCCAGCTCACTGGAGGGACAGACTAACTATGGCTACACCTTC. Full variable domain (missing parts from reference TRBV18 and TRBJ1-2): NAGVMQNPRHLVRRRGQEARLRCSPMKGHSHVYWYRQLPEEGLKFMVYLQKENIIDESGMPKERFSAEFPKEGPSILRIQQVVRGDSAAYFCASSLEGQTNYGYTFGSGTRLTVV.

The V and J genes are TRBV29-1 and TRBJ1-1; the match to TRBD1 covers 10 bases. CDR3 length equals 17 residues. The V segment lost 7 bases and the J segment 1 base; nucleotides outside the gene matches: 15. Per germline, CDR1 SQVTM and CDR2 ANQGSEA. The CDR3 is CSARRDRGGLGNTEAFF. Here the CDR3 DNA reads TGCAGCGCCCGCCGGGACAGGGGAGGGCTGGGGAACACTGAAGCTTTCTTT.

This rearrangement joins TRBV5-1 to TRBJ2-5; 7 bases are shared with TRBD1. Germline CDR1 and CDR2: SGHRS and YFSETQ. The CDR3 has 15 amino acids. V lost 3 bases and J lost 0; bases outside the gene matches: 5. Here the CDR3 DNA reads TGCGCCAGCAGCTCCGACAGGGTGTACCAAGAGACCCAGTACTTC. Amino acids: CASSSDRVYQETQYF.

The CDR3: CAWNQQPNTGELFF. DNA of the CDR3: TGTGCCTGGAATCAGCAGCCGAACACCGGGGAGCTGTTTTTT. The J gene is TRBJ2-2, the V gene TRBV30; no firm D call. Germline loops: CDR1 GTSNPN, CDR2 SVGIG (reference sequence). V dropped 4 bases and J dropped 0 bases, with 9 bases sitting between them. The CDR3 runs to 14 residues.

The chain employs TRBV7-9 and TRBJ2-5; D might be TRBD2 (5 bases). This CDR3 contains 15 residues. Trimming took 5 bases from V and 2 from J, leaving 15 bases between them. Germline V gene lookup returns CDR1 SEHNR and CDR2 FQNEAQ (reference sequence). The CDR3 DNA reads TGTGCCAGCAGCCCACGTATATGGGAGCAAGAGACCCAGTACTTC. It is translated as CASSPRIWEQETQYF.

This clonotype came up a few times. The genes are TRBV7-8 and TRBJ1-1; D ambiguous. CDR1 is SGHVS and CDR2 is FQNEAQ in the germline V gene. The germline V and J ends were trimmed by 5 bases and 0 bases, with 13 bases remaining between them. This CDR3 contains 15 residues. CDR3 amino acids: CASSPPGPVNTEAFF. In DNA, the CDR3 is TGTGCCAGCAGCCCCCCCGGTCCAGTGAACACTGAAGCTTTCTTT.

This chain links TRBV28 with TRBJ1-2; D not certain. The ends were cut back, 8 bases at V and 7 bases at J, with 11 bases in the middle. This CDR3 is 11 amino acids long. Per the germline V gene, CDR1 is MDHEN and CDR2 is SYDVKM. The CDR3 bases are TGTGCCAGCTTCCGGGGTGCTGGCTACACCTTC. It yields the protein CASFRGAGYTF.

The table lists this clonotype with a few counts. The chain links TRBV6-1 to TRBJ2-4, with 8 bases fitting TRBD2. Germline CDR1 and CDR2: MNHNS and SASEGT. V was pared by 2 bases and J by 2 bases, with 11 bases of the junction left unmatched. The CDR3 totals 18 residues. The CDR3 region has the DNA TGTGCCAGCAGTGAAAACGGGAGGGATGTAGTATCCAAAAACATTCAGTACTTC. Encoded protein: CASSENGRDVVSKNIQYF.

The chain joins TRBV11-2 to TRBJ2-5, with 9 bases matching TRBD1. The germline V gene encodes CDR1 SGHAT and CDR2 FQNNGV. The CDR3 spans 15 residues. Trimming took 3 bases from V and 5 from J; bases not matched to a gene: 7. The CDR3 sequence: CASSFLSGTGETQYF. Here the CDR3 DNA reads TGTGCCAGCAGCTTCCTCTCCGGGACAGGGGAGACCCAGTACTTC.

The chain uses TRBV7-9 and TRBJ1-1; unclear D gene. The CDR3 runs 11 residues. V was clipped by 3 bases and J by 8 bases, with 7 bases between them. Per the germline V gene, CDR1 is SEHNR and CDR2 is FQNEAQ (reference sequence). CDR3 sequence: CASSFRTEAFF. DNA of the CDR3: TGTGCCAGCAGCTTCCGGACCGAAGCTTTCTTT. The entire variable domain, with the rest obtained from reference TRBV7-9 and TRBJ1-1, is as follows: DTGVSQNPRHKITKRGQNVTFRCDPISEHNRLYWYRQTLGQGPEFLTYFQNEAQLEKSRLLSDRFSAERPKGSFSTLEIQRTEQGDSAMYLCASSFRTEAFFGQGTRLTVV.

This rearrangement joins TRBV27 to TRBJ1-4, with 12 bases identical to TRBD1. The J segment lost 8 bases and the V segment lost 7 bases, leaving 5 bases of the junction unmatched. The CDR3 runs 14 residues. Germline CDR1 reads MNHEY; CDR2 reads SMNVEV (reference sequence). The CDR3: CASTSGTGGEKLFF. CDR3 bases: TGTGCCAGCACTTCCGGGACAGGGGGCGAAAAACTGTTTTTT.

This clonotype has just a few counts. V gene TRBV19 combines with J gene TRBJ2-3; 10 bases are shared with TRBD2. CDR3 length: 15 amino acids. With V trimmed by 6 bases and J by 4 bases, 7 bases remained unmatched. In germline, CDR1 is LNHDA, CDR2 SQIVND (reference sequence). The CDR3 DNA reads TGTGCCAGTAGCCCCCTAGCGGGAGCGGCAGATACGCAGTATTTT. Protein product: CASSPLAGAADTQYF. The full variable domain, completed using reference TRBV19 and TRBJ2-3, is DGGITQSPKYLFRKEGQNVTLSCEQNLNHDAMYWYRQDPGQGLRLIYYSQIVNDFQKGDIAEGYSVSREKKESFPLTVTSAQKNPTAFYLCASSPLAGAADTQYFGPGTRLTVL.

This clonotype was found a few times. The CDR3: CASSIAGGRELFF. The CDR3 DNA reads as TGTGCCAGTAGTATCGCGGGGGGGCGGGAGCTGTTTTTT. The chain combines TRBV19 with TRBJ2-2, with TRBD2 matching over 9 bases. Germline lookup yields CDR1 LNHDA and CDR2 SQIVND (reference sequence). The CDR3 length is 13 residues. V trimming: 3 bases; J trimming: 9 bases; junction bases outside the gene matches: 2.

This clonotype was counted between two and nine times. This sequence joins TRBV15 and TRBJ2-5, with 12 bases that match TRBD2. The CDR3 is made up of 16 amino acids. The V and J ends lost 5 bases and 4 bases, in that order; junction bases with no gene match: 8. Germline V gene data show CDR1 as LNHNV and CDR2 as YYDKDF (reference sequence). CDR3 DNA: TGTGCCACCAGCTCGGCGACTAGCGGGAGATCAGAGACCCAGTACTTC. It translates to CATSSATSGRSETQYF.

Here the CDR3 DNA reads TGTGCCAGCAGTTACCCAGGGGAAGGAACCGGGGAGCTGTTTTTT. Amino acid sequence: CASSYPGEGTGELFF. The chain uses TRBV6-5 and TRBJ2-2; D may be TRBD1 (6 bases). Germline loops: CDR1 MNHEY, CDR2 SVGAGI. This CDR3 is 15 amino acids long. Between the trimmed V and J ends, which lost 2 bases and 5 bases, there was a span of 12 bases.

The chain couples TRBV15 to TRBJ2-7; D is possibly TRBD2 (6 bases). The V gene's germline CDR1 is LNHNV and CDR2 YYDKDF (reference sequence). V lost 2 bases, J lost 4 bases, and 15 bases lay in between. The CDR3 spans 15 residues. The CDR3, as DNA: TGTGCCACCAGCAGACCGGGACTTGGAGGGTACGAGCAGTACTTC. Translated, it gives CATSRPGLGGYEQYF. Variable domain in full (rest from reference TRBV15 and TRBJ2-7): DAMVIQNPRYQVTQFGKPVTLSCSQTLNHNVMYWYQQKSSQAPKLLFHYYDKDFNNEADTPDNFQSRRPNTSFCFLDIRSPGLGDTAMYLCATSRPGLGGYEQYFGPGTRLTVT.

This clonotype was observed a few times. The chain recombines TRBV12-3 or TRBV12-4 with TRBJ1-2; 9 bases map to TRBD1. V lost 5 bases and J lost 7; bases outside the gene matches: 5. This CDR3 spans 13 amino acids. The CDR3 DNA follows: TGTGCCAGCAGTCCGGGACAGGGATCTGGCTACACCTTC. This encodes CASSPGQGSGYTF.

The V gene is TRBV28, the J gene TRBJ2-7; D remains ambiguous. CDR1 and CDR2 (germline): MDHEN, SYDVKM. The CDR3 length is 15 residues. Trimming left V 3 bases short and J 2 bases short, with 14 bases between. The CDR3 region is CASSFLGPYPYEQYF. The CDR3 DNA sequence: TGTGCCAGCAGTTTTCTGGGTCCTTACCCCTACGAGCAGTACTTC.

V usage is TRBV20-1 and J usage is TRBJ1-5; D perhaps matches TRBD1 (6 bases). CDR1 is DFQATT and CDR2 is SNEGSKA in the germline V gene (reference sequence). The V end lost 0 bases, the J end lost 1 base, and 10 bases lay between the germline ends. CDR3 length: 15 residues. CDR3 protein: CSARDFTGSNQPQHF. The CDR3 nucleotides read TGCAGTGCTAGAGATTTCACAGGGAGCAATCAGCCCCAGCATTTT.

V is TRBV7-9 and J is TRBJ2-5; no reliable D call. Germline V gene data show CDR1 as SEHNR and CDR2 as FQNEAQ (reference sequence). Trimming cost V 5 bases and J 5 bases, with 9 bases left between them. This CDR3 contains 12 residues. The CDR3 nucleotides are TGTGCCAGCAGCATCGCATCGGAGACCCAGTACTTC. Its translation is CASSIASETQYF. Filled out from reference TRBV7-9 and TRBJ2-5, the complete variable domain reads DTGVSQNPRHKITKRGQNVTFRCDPISEHNRLYWYRQTLGQGPEFLTYFQNEAQLEKSRLLSDRFSAERPKGSFSTLEIQRTEQGDSAMYLCASSIASETQYFGPGTRLLVL.

CDR3 region: CATSLLAGGGRETQYF. CDR3 in DNA: TGTGCCACCAGCCTTTTGGCGGGAGGAGGTAGAGAGACCCAGTACTTC. V gene TRBV27 combines with J gene TRBJ2-5; 8 bases line up with TRBD2. The CDR3 consists of 16 residues. With V trimmed by 10 bases and J by 4 bases, 17 bases remained unmatched. Germline V gene data show CDR1 as MNHEY and CDR2 as SMNVEV (reference sequence).

The chain couples TRBV12-3 or TRBV12-4 to TRBJ2-1, with TRBD2 matching over 8 bases. The CDR3 consists of 14 residues. Germline trimming cut 3 bases from V and 5 bases from J; bases unmatched to any gene: 3. CDR3 coding DNA: TGTGCCAGCAGTTTGGCTAGCGGGCACAATGAGCAGTTCTTC. It codes for CASSLASGHNEQFF.

This clonotype came up a few times. The rearrangement links TRBV5-4 to TRBJ1-1; D unresolved. V dropped 0 bases and J dropped 4 bases, with 16 bases sitting between them. This CDR3 has 16 amino acids. Germline CDR1 reads SGHNT; CDR2 reads YYREEE (reference sequence). In nucleotides, the CDR3 is TGTGCCAGCAGCTTGGGCCCCTTGGGTGAGGGCACTGAAGCTTTCTTT. This translates into CASSLGPLGEGTEAFF.

The chain has TRBV20-1 and TRBJ1-2; D remains ambiguous. The CDR3 contains 15 residues. V was clipped by 0 bases and J by 0 bases, with 11 bases between them. Germline CDR1 is DFQATT and CDR2 is SNEGSKA (reference sequence). DNA for the CDR3: TGCAGTGCTAGAGATCTCGGGCACACTAACTATGGCTACACCTTC. Amino acid sequence: CSARDLGHTNYGYTF.

The gene calls are TRBV28 and TRBJ1-2; D might be TRBD1 (6 bases). Germline CDR1 and CDR2: MDHEN and SYDVKM. The V end lost 5 bases, the J end lost 8 bases, and 9 bases lay between the germline ends. The CDR3 consists of 11 residues. The CDR3 loop reads CASSRTVGYTF. The CDR3 nucleotides are TGTGCCAGCAGTCGGACAGTAGGCTACACCTTC.

This clonotype was detected only a few times. The chain links TRBV7-9 to TRBJ1-1; 8 bases are a match to TRBD1. This CDR3 region has 16 residues. V dropped 5 bases and J dropped 5; count of bases not matched to a gene: 13. The germline gives CDR1 SEHNR, CDR2 FQNEAQ (reference sequence). CDR3 bases: TGTGCCAGCAGCCAACCCCAGGGGGCGCGGACTACTGAAGCTTTCTTT. This codes for CASSQPQGARTTEAFF.

This rearrangement joins TRBV5-1 to TRBJ1-2, with 8 bases identical to TRBD1. CDR3 length: 15 residues. CDR1 and CDR2 (germline): SGHRS, YFSETQ. V shed 4 bases, J shed 5 bases, and the junction held 10 bases outside the gene matches. The CDR3 DNA follows: TGCGCCAGCAGCCCGGGACAGGCCTTAGAATATGGCTACACCTTC. This gives the protein CASSPGQALEYGYTF.